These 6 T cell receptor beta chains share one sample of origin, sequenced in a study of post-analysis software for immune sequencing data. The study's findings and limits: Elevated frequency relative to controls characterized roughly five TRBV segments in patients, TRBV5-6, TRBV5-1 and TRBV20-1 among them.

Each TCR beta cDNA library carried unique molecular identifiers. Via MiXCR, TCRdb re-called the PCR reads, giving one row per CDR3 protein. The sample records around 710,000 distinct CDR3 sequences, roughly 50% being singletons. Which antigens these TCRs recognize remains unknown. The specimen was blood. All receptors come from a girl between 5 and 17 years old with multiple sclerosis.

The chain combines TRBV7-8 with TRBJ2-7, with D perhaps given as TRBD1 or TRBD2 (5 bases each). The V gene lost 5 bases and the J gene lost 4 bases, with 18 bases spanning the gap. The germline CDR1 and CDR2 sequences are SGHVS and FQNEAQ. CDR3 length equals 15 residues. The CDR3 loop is CASSPGEGRPYEQYF. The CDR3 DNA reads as TGTGCCAGCAGCCCCGGTGAGGGGCGGCCTTACGAGCAGTACTTC.

The CDR3 bases are TGCAGCGTTGATTGGCGGGAGGGCGCCTACAATGAGCAGTACTTC. Its protein product is CSVDWREGAYNEQYF. J is TRBJ2-1 and V is TRBV29-1, with 9 bases aligning to TRBD2. The J call is in doubt because the DNA end fits TRBJ2-7 better. CDR1 SQVTM and CDR2 ANQGSEA come from the germline V gene. The CDR3 totals 15 residues.

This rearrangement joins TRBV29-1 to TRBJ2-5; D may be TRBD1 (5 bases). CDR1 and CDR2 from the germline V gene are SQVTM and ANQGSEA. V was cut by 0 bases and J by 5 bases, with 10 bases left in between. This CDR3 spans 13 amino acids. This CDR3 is CSVEDLQVETQYF. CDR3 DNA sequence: TGCAGCGTTGAAGATCTACAGGTGGAGACCCAGTACTTC. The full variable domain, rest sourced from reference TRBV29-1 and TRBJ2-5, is SAVISQKPSRDICQRGTSLTIQCQVDSQVTMMFWYRQQPGQSLTLIATANQGSEATYESGFVIDKFPISRPNLTFSTLTVSNMSPEDSSIYLCSVEDLQVETQYFGPGTRLLVL.

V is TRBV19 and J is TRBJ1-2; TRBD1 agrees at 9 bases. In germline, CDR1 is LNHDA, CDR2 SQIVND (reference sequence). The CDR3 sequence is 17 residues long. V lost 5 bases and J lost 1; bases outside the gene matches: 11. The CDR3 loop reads CASSSPGTGTVNYGYTF. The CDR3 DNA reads TGTGCCAGTAGTTCTCCCGGGACAGGGACGGTTAACTATGGCTACACCTTC.

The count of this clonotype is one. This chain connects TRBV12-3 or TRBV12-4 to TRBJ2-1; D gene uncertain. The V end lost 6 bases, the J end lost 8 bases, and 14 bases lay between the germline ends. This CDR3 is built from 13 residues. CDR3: CASRGYGFDEQFF. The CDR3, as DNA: TGTGCCAGCAGGGGCTATGGGTTCGATGAGCAGTTCTTC.

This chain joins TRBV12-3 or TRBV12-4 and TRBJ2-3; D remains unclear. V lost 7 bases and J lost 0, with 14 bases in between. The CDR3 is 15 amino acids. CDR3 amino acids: CASTYLNPSTDTQYF. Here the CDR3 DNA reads TGTGCCAGCACCTATCTGAATCCTAGCACAGATACGCAGTATTTT.